Following are 19 T cell receptor beta chains from one sample sequenced in a study of early T cells in non-severe SARS-CoV-2 infection. MiXCR was run by TCRdb on the 5' RACE reads, yielding one entry per CDR3 protein. The sample lists about 49,000 distinct CDR3 sequences; approximately 10% were seen once. Source material: whole blood. These receptor sequences come from an adult who was a healthcare worker with PCR-confirmed SARS-CoV-2 infection or an uninfected control (not recorded which).

In the case of this clonotype: A read error may be the cause here, since a much bigger clone is one base away. It is likely a read error, because the conserved phenylalanine at the end of the CDR3 is missing. V and J are TRBV6-5 and TRBJ2-1, with D possibly being TRBD2 (5 bases). The V gene's germline CDR1 is MNHEY and CDR2 SVGAGI. V was cut by 4 bases and J by 0 bases, with 7 bases left in between. The CDR3 covers 14 residues. The CDR3 nucleotides are TGTGCCAGCAGTTCCGGGGACTCCTACAATGAGCAGTTCTCC. Amino acid sequence: CASSSGDSYNEQFS.

This clonotype was seen many times. The rearrangement joins TRBV7-2 to TRBJ2-2; 10 bases agree with TRBD2. The CDR3 is 16 residues long. Germline-derived CDR1 and CDR2 are SGHTA and FQGNSA. The V segment lost 0 bases and the J segment 5 bases; nucleotides outside the gene matches: 3. The CDR3 is CASSLAGSGGTGELFF. The CDR3 region has the DNA TGTGCCAGCAGCTTAGCGGGTAGCGGGGGGACCGGGGAGCTGTTTTTT. Full variable domain (outside the CDR3, taken from reference TRBV7-2 and TRBJ2-2): GAGVSQSPSNKVTEKGKDVELRCDPISGHTALYWYRQSLGQGLEFLIYFQGNSAPDKSGLPSDRFSAERTGGSVSTLTIQRTQQEDSAVYLCASSLAGSGGTGELFFGEGSRLTVL.

V is TRBV9 and J is TRBJ2-1, with D hard to call. Trimming removed 3 bases at V and 4 bases at J, with 11 bases between. Germline CDR1 and CDR2: SGDLS and YYNGEE. The CDR3 extends over 14 amino acids. As DNA, the CDR3 is TGTGCCAGCAGCGCTACGGGTATTTACAATGAGCAGTTCTTC. Translated: CASSATGIYNEQFF.

In this sample, this clonotype turned up once. The rearrangement links TRBV5-1 to TRBJ2-7; 9 positions match TRBD2. The germline CDR1 and CDR2 sequences are SGHRS and YFSETQ. The V segment lost 3 bases and the J segment 0 bases; nucleotides outside the gene matches: 4. The CDR3 length is 15 residues. CDR3: CASSSLAGSSYEQYF. The CDR3 DNA sequence: TGCGCCAGCAGCTCCCTAGCGGGGAGCTCCTACGAGCAGTACTTC.

The V call is TRBV20-1, the J call TRBJ1-1, with unresolved D. V lost 5 bases to trimming and J lost 1 base, with 11 bases between them. The CDR3 runs to 13 residues. Germline V gives CDR1 DFQATT, CDR2 SNEGSKA (reference sequence). The CDR3 is CSAPSKGNTEAFF. The CDR3 DNA is TGCAGTGCTCCATCTAAAGGGAACACTGAAGCTTTCTTT.

By sample fraction, this clonotype is medium-sized. The chain joins TRBV5-1 to TRBJ1-5, with TRBD1 identical over 7 bases. Germline values: CDR1 SGHRS, CDR2 YFSETQ. V was pared by 1 base and J by 2 bases, with 0 bases of the junction left unmatched. CDR3 length: 14 amino acids. The CDR3 DNA reads TGCGCCAGCAGCTTGACAGGGGGCAATCAGCCCCAGCATTTT. Translating it yields CASSLTGGNQPQHF.

In its sample, this clonotype was seen a few times. The chain carries TRBV5-8 and TRBJ2-7; D is unresolved. The CDR3 consists of 15 residues. Per germline, CDR1 SGHTS and CDR2 YDEGEE. V lost 5 bases and J lost 4, with 19 bases in between. The chain's CDR3 is CASRARTGQRYEQYF. The CDR3 DNA follows: TGTGCCAGCAGGGCCCGGACCGGGCAAAGGTACGAGCAGTACTTC.

The genes are TRBV29-1 and TRBJ1-1; 7 positions match TRBD1. Trimming cost V 2 bases and J 7 bases; bases outside gene matches: 19. Germline-derived CDR1 and CDR2 are SQVTM and ANQGSEA. This CDR3 spans 17 amino acids. The CDR3 coding sequence is TGCAGCGTTGAACCCCGGGACAGACGAGTTCTAGGGGGTGAAGCTTTCTTT. The encoded protein is CSVEPRDRRVLGGEAFF.

This clonotype has a count of ten or more. The chain carries TRBV6-1 and TRBJ2-7; 16 bases match TRBD2. The CDR3 is 20 amino acids. The ends lost 0 bases at V and 3 bases at J; junction bases unmatched: 11. Germline V gives CDR1 MNHNS, CDR2 SASEGT. The CDR3 sequence is CASSEALKGTSGGAFYEQYF. The CDR3 DNA sequence: TGTGCCAGCAGTGAAGCGCTCAAGGGGACTAGCGGGGGGGCATTCTACGAGCAGTACTTC.

This clonotype was counted between two and nine times. J is TRBJ1-5 and V is TRBV12-3 or TRBV12-4; D unresolved. The length of the CDR3 is 13 residues. The V end lost 1 base, the J end lost 5 bases, and 6 bases lay between the germline ends. The CDR3 region is CASSLVGHQPQHF. CDR3 sequence (DNA): TGTGCCAGCAGTTTAGTAGGGCATCAGCCCCAGCATTTT.

This clonotype showed up many times. The CDR3 coding sequence is TGTGCCAGCAGCCCAGGGACAGTCGGCACTGAAGCTTTCTTT. Amino acids: CASSPGTVGTEAFF. The chain recombines TRBV11-3 with TRBJ1-1; TRBD1 matches at 7 bases. This CDR3 has 14 amino acids. Trimming at V came to 5 bases and at J to 4 bases, leaving 7 bases not matched to a gene. Germline loops: CDR1 SGHNT, CDR2 YENEEA.

This clonotype has a count of ten or more. The V gene is TRBV10-2, the J gene TRBJ2-1; 9 bases fit TRBD2. Germline assignment: CDR1 WSHSY and CDR2 SAAADI. The CDR3 runs to 17 residues. The ends lost 3 bases at V and 1 base at J; junction bases unmatched: 7. CDR3 in DNA: TGCGCCAGCAGTGACTTACTAGCGGGCATTTCCTACAATGAGCAGTTCTTC. Residues: CASSDLLAGISYNEQFF.

A few counts support this clonotype. The chain is built from TRBV6-2 or TRBV6-3 and TRBJ1-2; 7 bases match TRBD1. This CDR3 has 15 residues. V shed 7 bases, J shed 6 bases, and the junction held 14 bases outside the gene matches. Germline V gene lookup returns CDR1 MNHEY and CDR2 SVGEGT. The CDR3 reads CASKLPGQLLHGYTF. CDR3 DNA: TGTGCCAGCAAGCTTCCGGGACAGCTCCTTCATGGCTACACCTTC.

Only a few counts were recorded for this clonotype. The chain uses TRBV27 and TRBJ2-3; no firm D call. CDR1 and CDR2 from the germline V gene are MNHEY and SMNVEV (reference sequence). V was cut by 5 bases and J by 0 bases, with 12 bases left in between. The CDR3 totals 15 residues. In DNA, the CDR3 is TGTGCCAGCAGTGCACTATTGTTCAGCACAGATACGCAGTATTTT. It is translated as CASSALLFSTDTQYF.

This clonotype was seen repeatedly, ten times or more. This rearrangement joins TRBV7-2 to TRBJ2-1; TRBD1 aligns across 8 bases. Germline V gene sequence: CDR1 SGHTA, CDR2 FQGNSA. CDR3 length equals 15 residues. J was trimmed by 4 bases and V by 5 bases; bases with no gene match: 7. CDR3 protein: CASSQGASRYNEQFF. The CDR3 DNA reads as TGTGCCAGCAGCCAGGGGGCCTCCAGGTACAATGAGCAGTTCTTC.

This clonotype was seen many times. The chain has TRBV6-6 and TRBJ2-7; D not certain. The CDR3 length is 17 residues. CDR1 and CDR2 from the germline V gene are MNHNY and SVGAGI (reference sequence). V gave up 7 bases and J gave up 2 bases, with 24 bases separating them. The CDR3 region has the DNA TGTGCCAGCATATATAGAGTCGGAGAGGATACAACCTACGAGCAGTACTTC. As protein: CASIYRVGEDTTYEQYF.

This clonotype was recorded many times. The chain links TRBV4-3 to TRBJ2-3; 10 bases fit TRBD2. Germline loops: CDR1 LGHNA, CDR2 YSLEER. Trimming at V came to 0 bases and at J to 5 bases, leaving 11 bases not matched to a gene. CDR3 length: 18 residues. CDR3: CASSQDPGAGGLGDTQYF. CDR3 bases: TGCGCCAGCAGCCAAGACCCGGGAGCGGGAGGGCTTGGAGATACGCAGTATTTT.

The table lists this clonotype with many counts. The CDR3 reads CASNQRTGATDTQYF. The CDR3 region has the DNA TGTGCCAGCAACCAACGGACAGGGGCAACAGATACGCAGTATTTT. The chain is built from TRBV7-9 and TRBJ2-3, with 9 bases matching TRBD1. The junction had 8 bases not matched to a gene; V was cut back by 7 bases and J by 3 bases. Germline V gene lookup returns CDR1 SEHNR and CDR2 FQNEAQ (reference sequence). CDR3 length equals 15 residues.

In this sample, this clonotype turned up a few times. V usage is TRBV3-2 and J usage is TRBJ2-7; the table calls TRBD1, which could not be checked here. TRBV3-2 is shown as a pseudogene. The CDR3 is 16 residues long. CDR3 residues: CASSHPTGGYRYEQYF. The CDR3 bases are TGTGCCAGCAGCCATCCGACAGGGGGTTATCGGTACGAGCAGTACTTC.